This TCR beta chain was recovered during a study of shared clonotypes between healthy human individuals. Germline-derived CDR1 and CDR2 are MNHNS and SASEGT. After removal of 8 bases from V and 1 base from J, the junction contained 10 bases not matched to a gene. The CDR3 length is 15 residues. Study outcomes and limitations: Generation of non-shared clonotypes was less probable than generation of clonotypes shared by all four donors.

The healthy adult donors were HIV-negative and reported no recent acute infections or vaccinations. There were only Caucasian adults among the donors, and all lived in Nashville, Tennessee. Researchers partitioned CD4+ cells into CD45RA+ naive and CD45RA-negative memory subsets. On this clone itself: Its antigen is not known.

Libraries were prepared by immunoSEQ multiplex PCR; TCRdb keeps only in-frame clonotypes and omits some of them. Of over a million clones detected, around 95% appear once; the ten largest clones hold roughly 1.2%. The V and J genes are TRBV6-1 and TRBJ1-2, with TRBD1 matching over 7 bases. Sequencing was carried out using naive CD4+ T cells sorted from blood. The sample's subset: CD45RA+ positively selected. This TCR was recovered from a man aged 25 to 40 in good health. The CDR3 region has the DNA TGTGCCAGCTCCCTTGGGGGGACAGTTAACTATGGCTACACCTTC. Its protein is CASSLGGTVNYGYTF.